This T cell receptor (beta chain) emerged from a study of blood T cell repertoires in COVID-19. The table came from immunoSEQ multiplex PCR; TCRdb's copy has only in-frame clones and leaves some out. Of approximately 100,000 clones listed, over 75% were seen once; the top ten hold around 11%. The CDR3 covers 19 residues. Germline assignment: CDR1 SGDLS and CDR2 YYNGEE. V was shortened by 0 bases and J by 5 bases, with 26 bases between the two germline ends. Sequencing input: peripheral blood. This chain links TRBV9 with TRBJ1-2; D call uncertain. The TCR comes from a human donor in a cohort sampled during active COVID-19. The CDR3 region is CASSVGGRARATSPYGYTF. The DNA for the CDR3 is TGTGCCAGCAGCGTAGGGGGAAGGGCGAGGGCAACATCCCCTTATGGCTACACCTTC.